One sample yielded the 22 T cell receptor beta chains listed below, sequenced in a study of T cells in Graves' hyperthyroidism and ophthalmopathy. The TCR beta CDR3 regions underwent amplification using RNA transcripts as the source. Initially, a first-round RT-PCR of the TCR CDR3 employed the HTBI primer set. MiXCR was run by TCRdb on the multiplex PCR reads, yielding one entry per CDR3 protein. Found here are around 560,000 distinct CDR3 sequences, 16% of them singletons; the top ten hold around a sixth. Sequenced input: blood. Receptors were obtained from a woman aged 18 to 35 with Graves' hyperthyroidism.

This clonotype appeared a few times. The chain joins TRBV5-5 to TRBJ2-7; no definite D call. The V gene lost 2 bases and the J gene lost 1 base, with 13 bases spanning the gap. Germline V gene data show CDR1 as SGHKS and CDR2 as YYEKEE (reference sequence). The CDR3 has 15 residues. In DNA form, the CDR3 reads TGTGCCAGCAGCTTATCTTGGCAAGCTTCCTACGAGCAGTACTTC. This gives the protein CASSLSWQASYEQYF.

This clonotype occurred a few times. This chain links TRBV12-3 or TRBV12-4 with TRBJ2-5; possibly TRBD2 for D (6 bases). The germline V and J ends were trimmed by 6 bases and 1 base, with 12 bases remaining between them. The CDR3 totals 14 residues. The DNA for the CDR3 is TGTGCCAGCAGCCTCGGGACTCTCCAAGAGACCCAGTACTTC. Its protein is CASSLGTLQETQYF.

V and J are TRBV10-1 and TRBJ2-3; D unclear. CDR1 is WNHNN, CDR2 SYGVQD, per germline (reference sequence). Trimming left V 0 bases short and J 5 bases short, with 6 bases between. This CDR3 is 13 amino acids long. CDR3 nucleotide sequence: TGCGCCAGCAGTGAGTCACCGGAAGATACGCAGTATTTT. This codes for CASSESPEDTQYF.

There are a few counts of this clonotype. This chain uses TRBV6-2 or TRBV6-3 with TRBJ2-3; D ambiguous. Germline loops: CDR1 MNHEY, CDR2 SVGEGT. The CDR3 contains 13 residues. V was trimmed by 6 bases and J by 2 bases, leaving 9 bases between them. The CDR3 coding sequence is TGTGCCAGCAGGCCGGGCTACACAGATACGCAGTATTTT. It specifies CASRPGYTDTQYF.

This clonotype showed up just a few times. For the CDR3, the DNA is TGCAGCGTTGACCTGGGACAGGGCCACACTGAAGCTTTCTTT. This translates into CSVDLGQGHTEAFF. The chain combines TRBV29-1 with TRBJ1-1, with 9 bases aligning to TRBD1. CDR3 length: 14 amino acids. Trimming took 3 bases from V and 3 from J; bases not matched to a gene: 5. Germline-derived CDR1 and CDR2 are SQVTM and ANQGSEA. The full variable domain, with the rest looked up from reference TRBV29-1 and TRBJ1-1, is SAVISQKPSRDICQRGTSLTIQCQVDSQVTMMFWYRQQPGQSLTLIATANQGSEATYESGFVIDKFPISRPNLTFSTLTVSNMSPEDSSIYLCSVDLGQGHTEAFFGQGTRLTVV.

On this clonotype itself: This may come from a read error, since a much larger clone is one base off. The V and J genes are TRBV15 and TRBJ1-1, with D possibly matching TRBD1 (5 bases). The ends were cut back, 5 bases at V and 5 bases at J, with 24 bases in the middle. The CDR3 is made up of 17 amino acids. Germline CDR1 is LNHNV and CDR2 is YYDKDF (reference sequence). CDR3 coding DNA: TGTGCCACCAGCCCCCCCGCCAGGGAGCCACGGCGGACTGAAGCTTTCTTT. Translation gives CATSPPAREPRRTEAFF.

This clonotype appeared a few times. The chain recombines TRBV5-1 with TRBJ2-7, with 7 bases lining up with TRBD2. Germline CDR1 and CDR2: SGHRS and YFSETQ. This CDR3 comprises 13 residues. V was pared by 6 bases and J by 2 bases, with 5 bases of the junction left unmatched. DNA of the CDR3: TGCGCCAGCACGGCCAGCGGGGCCTACGAGCAGTACTTC. Its translation is CASTASGAYEQYF.

This clonotype was found a few times. The genes are TRBV5-1 and TRBJ2-2; 13 nucleotides agree with TRBD2. The CDR3 is made up of 17 amino acids. Germline CDR1 reads SGHRS; CDR2 reads YFSETQ. The V gene end was trimmed by 3 bases and the J gene end by 0 bases; junction bases not matched to a gene: 2. As DNA, the CDR3 is TGCGCCAGCAGCTATGGGACTAGCGGGGCGAACACCGGGGAGCTGTTTTTT. Its protein is CASSYGTSGANTGELFF.

This clonotype was seen at least ten times. The rearrangement joins TRBV11-2 to TRBJ1-1; D is uncertain. Germline V gene sequence: CDR1 SGHAT, CDR2 FQNNGV. This CDR3 has 14 amino acids. The V end was cut by 0 bases, the J end by 2 bases, with 7 bases between. The CDR3 DNA follows: TGTGCCAGCAGCTTAGAGGCGGTTAACACTGAAGCTTTCTTT. Its protein is CASSLEAVNTEAFF.

This clonotype was counted a few times. The chain combines TRBV12-3 or TRBV12-4 with TRBJ2-3; D not resolved. This CDR3 is built from 16 residues. Trimming stripped 3 bases from V and 1 base from J, with 14 bases between. As DNA, the CDR3 is TGTGCCAGCAGTTTTGTAGTTTCAACGGGCACAGATACGCAGTATTTT. Translating it yields CASSFVVSTGTDTQYF.

At least ten counts were recorded for this clonotype. The chain uses TRBV6-1 and TRBJ1-2; D is unclear. The CDR3 contains 13 residues. Germline lookup yields CDR1 MNHNS and CDR2 SASEGT. V was cut by 5 bases and J by 8 bases, with 15 bases left in between. CDR3 coding DNA: TGTGCCAGCAGTTACGGAGGCGGGGTCGGCTACACCTTC. Encoded protein: CASSYGGGVGYTF.

This chain connects TRBV6-1 to TRBJ1-1; D perhaps matches TRBD1 (5 bases). CDR3 size: 14 residues. Per the germline V gene, CDR1 is MNHNS and CDR2 is SASEGT. V lost 5 bases and J 5 bases, leaving 15 bases between the germline ends. The chain's CDR3 is CASSLYEGRTEAFF. The DNA of the CDR3 is TGTGCCAGCAGTCTTTACGAGGGGCGGACTGAAGCTTTCTTT.

The table lists this clonotype with many counts. The V gene is TRBV28, the J gene TRBJ2-1, with 14 bases that match TRBD2. Germline V gives CDR1 MDHEN, CDR2 SYDVKM. Trimming removed 11 bases from V and 9 bases from J; junction bases left unmatched: 3. The CDR3 consists of 12 residues. In nucleotides, the CDR3 is TGTGCCTCGGGGACTAGCGGGAGTGAGCAGTTCTTC. The encoded protein is CASGTSGSEQFF.

The chain employs TRBV15 and TRBJ1-3, with D maybe TRBD1 (5 bases). Germline loops: CDR1 LNHNV, CDR2 YYDKDF (reference sequence). There are 17 residues in the CDR3. Between the trimmed V and J ends, which lost 1 base and 0 bases, there was a span of 13 bases. CDR3 in DNA: TGTGCCACCAGCAGAGTCCCCAGGGCTGGCTCTGGAAACACCATATATTTT. It specifies CATSRVPRAGSGNTIYF.

There are many counts of this clonotype. The J gene is TRBJ1-5, the V gene TRBV6-1; 9 bases line up with TRBD1. CDR1 and CDR2 from the germline V gene are MNHNS and SASEGT. The CDR3 spans 17 residues. The ends lost 7 bases at V and 4 bases at J; junction bases unmatched: 14. CDR3 sequence: CASTLGQGVSLNQPQHF. The CDR3, as DNA: TGTGCCAGCACCCTGGGACAGGGTGTTTCACTAAATCAGCCCCAGCATTTT.

A note on this clonotype: This could be a read error, since a much larger clone is one nucleotide away. V is TRBV2 and J is TRBJ1-1; D not resolved. CDR1 and CDR2 from the germline V gene are SNHLY and FYNNEI. The CDR3 is 15 amino acids. The CDR3 reads CGSSPTRLGNTEAFF. The CDR3 DNA follows: TGTGGCAGCAGTCCTACTCGCTTGGGAAACACTGAAGCTTTCTTT.

This clonotype was detected ten times or more. This rearrangement joins TRBV20-1 to TRBJ2-7; tentatively, D is TRBD2 (6 bases). From germline, CDR1 is DFQATT and CDR2 SNEGSKA (reference sequence). This CDR3 is built from 15 residues. V lost 5 bases and J lost 3, with 20 bases in between. The CDR3 loop is CSAAIRDGRIYEQYF. In DNA form, the CDR3 reads TGCAGTGCTGCTATCCGGGACGGGAGAATCTACGAGCAGTACTTC.

This clonotype showed up just a few times. The chain has TRBV6-5 and TRBJ2-3; 7 nucleotides agree with TRBD2. The germline V gene encodes CDR1 MNHEY and CDR2 SVGAGI. This CDR3 has 16 amino acids. After removal of 2 bases from V and 0 bases from J, the junction contained 5 bases not matched to a gene. CDR3 loop: CASSYMAGVSTDTQYF. In DNA form, the CDR3 reads TGTGCCAGCAGTTACATGGCGGGAGTCAGCACAGATACGCAGTATTTT.

J is TRBJ1-2 and V is TRBV27; 8 nucleotides align to TRBD1. V lost 1 base to trimming and J lost 8 bases; unmatched junction nucleotides: 9. The CDR3 runs 15 residues. Germline CDR1 is MNHEY and CDR2 is SMNVEV (reference sequence). The CDR3 DNA is TGTGCCAGCAGTTTATTGGGGACAGGAGTAAGGGGCTACACCTTC. It encodes CASSLLGTGVRGYTF.

The J gene is TRBJ2-7, the V gene TRBV10-3; D is possibly TRBD2 (7 bases). The germline V gene encodes CDR1 ENHRY and CDR2 SYGVKD. Trimming removed 6 bases at V and 3 bases at J, with 12 bases between. The CDR3 loop spans 13 amino acids. The CDR3 nucleotides read TGTGCCATCAGGGGGGCTAGCGGCTACGAGCAGTACTTC. Translation gives CAIRGASGYEQYF.

This clonotype showed up just a few times. The gene calls are TRBV28 and TRBJ2-3; a possible D gene is TRBD2 (6 bases). The CDR3 is 15 residues long. CDR1 is MDHEN and CDR2 is SYDVKM in the germline V gene. V was clipped by 5 bases and J by 1 base, with 13 bases between them. The CDR3 DNA follows: TGTGCCAGCAGTGGTAGCGGCCCAGGCACAGATACGCAGTATTTT. Protein product: CASSGSGPGTDTQYF.

This sequence joins TRBV3-1 and TRBJ2-5; D may match TRBD1 or TRBD2 (6 bases each). Trimming left V 1 base short and J 7 bases short, with 13 bases between. The CDR3 totals 14 residues. CDR1 LGHDT and CDR2 YNNKEL come from the germline V gene (reference sequence). CDR3 in amino acids: CASSQGRGTRTQYF. CDR3 sequence (DNA): TGTGCCAGCAGCCAAGGACGGGGGACAAGGACCCAGTACTTC.